This TCR beta chain appears in the sequencing data of a study of blood T cell repertoires in COVID-19. Germline CDR1 reads SGHVS; CDR2 reads FQNEAQ. Between the trimmed V and J ends, which lost 4 bases and 4 bases, there was a span of 14 bases. The CDR3 has 15 residues. The authors' processing: Estimation of nucleated cell counts relied on the amplification of reference gene primers. Using immunoSEQ multiplex PCR, the repertoire was profiled, and TCRdb retains in-frame clones only, with some absent. The V and J calls and clone size come from that table; D and trimming were worked out from the DNA. The table includes some 150,000 clones, 70% to 90% detected once.

The receptor's source is a woman aged 55-69 years with COVID-19, enrolled during active disease. The gene calls are TRBV7-8 and TRBJ2-1; TRBD2 might be the D (6 bases). The sample taken for sequencing was peripheral blood. The CDR3 here is CASSSQEGFYNEQFF. The DNA for the CDR3 is TGTGCCAGCAGCTCTCAGGAGGGTTTTTACAATGAGCAGTTCTTC.